This TCR beta chain came from a study of Graves' ophthalmopathy and Graves' hyperthyroidism. Study observations and caveats: This model predicted ophthalmopathy progression (sensitivity 70% to 71%, specificity 72% to 85%).

This clonotype appeared many times. Its antigen is not identified. The hyperthyroidism patients, aged 18 to 65, had been newly diagnosed, with under 2 months' duration. V gave up 5 bases and J gave up 0 bases, with 11 bases separating them. CDR1 and CDR2 from the germline V gene are PRHDT and FYEKMQ (reference sequence). The CDR3 loop spans 16 amino acids. Amplification of the TCR beta CDR3 regions used RNA transcripts (as template). The authors performed first-round RT-PCR with HTBI primers and then a second-round multiplex PCR. In TCRdb, the multiplex PCR reads were re-called with MiXCR into one record per CDR3 protein. The table shows 900,000 to 1,200,000 distinct CDR3 sequences, with less than 45% occurring only once.

The V gene is TRBV13, the J gene TRBJ1-6; D possibly corresponds to TRBD1 (5 bases). The TCR sequence derives from an adult man with Graves' hyperthyroidism. The sequencing sample was made of peripheral blood or thyroid tissue (not recorded which). This chain's CDR3 is CASSDQGSSYNSPLHF. CDR3 nucleotide sequence: TGTGCCAGCAGCGACCAGGGAAGCTCCTATAATTCACCCCTCCACTTT.